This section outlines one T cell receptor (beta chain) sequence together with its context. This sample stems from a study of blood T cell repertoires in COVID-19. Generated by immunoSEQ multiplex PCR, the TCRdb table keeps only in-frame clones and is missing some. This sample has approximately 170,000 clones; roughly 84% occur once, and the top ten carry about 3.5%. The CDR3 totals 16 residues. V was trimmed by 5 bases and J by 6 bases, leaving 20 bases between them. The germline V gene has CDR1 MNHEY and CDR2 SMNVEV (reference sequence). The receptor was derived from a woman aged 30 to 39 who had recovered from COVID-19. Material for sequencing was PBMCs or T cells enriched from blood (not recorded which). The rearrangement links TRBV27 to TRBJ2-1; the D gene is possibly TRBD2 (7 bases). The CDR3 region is CASSPLGGALSNEQFF. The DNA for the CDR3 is TGTGCCAGCAGTCCCCTAGGGGGGGCCCTCTCCAATGAGCAGTTCTTC.